Below are 27 T cell receptor beta chains sequenced from a single sample in a study of T cell repertoires in cytomegalovirus infection. TCRdb fed the reads into MiXCR, producing one record per CDR3 protein. Of about 500,000 distinct CDR3 sequences listed, 30% to 40% were seen once; the top ten hold roughly 15%. Their cognate antigens are unknown. The input for sequencing was cultured PBMCs, taken from culture after CMV antigen stimulation. The receptors originated from a human donor in good health (CMV status not recorded). Some clones in this sample may be carry-over from other donors' samples.

V usage is TRBV11-3 and J usage is TRBJ2-4, with 10 bases lining up with TRBD1. CDR1 is SGHNT and CDR2 is YENEEA in the germline V gene. The CDR3 runs 14 residues. The J segment lost 6 bases and the V segment lost 3 bases, leaving 2 bases of the junction unmatched. Here the CDR3 reads CASSFGTGVNIQYF. The CDR3, as DNA: TGTGCCAGCAGCTTCGGGACAGGGGTAAACATTCAGTACTTC.

V usage is TRBV20-1 and J usage is TRBJ2-3; 11 bases agree with TRBD2. The CDR3 totals 16 residues. Germline lookup yields CDR1 DFQATT and CDR2 SNEGSKA (reference sequence). V trimming: 6 bases; J trimming: 5 bases; junction bases outside the gene matches: 13. CDR3 sequence: CSANSGRGGREDTQYF. DNA for the CDR3: TGCAGTGCGAATAGCGGGAGGGGGGGGAGGGAAGATACGCAGTATTTT.

V and J are TRBV7-2 and TRBJ2-5, with TRBD2 matching 10 bases. The CDR3 runs 14 residues. V dropped 5 bases and J dropped 2; count of bases not matched to a gene: 2. The germline V gene encodes CDR1 SGHTA and CDR2 FQGNSA. Here the CDR3 reads CASSPAGGQETQYF. The CDR3 coding sequence is TGTGCCAGCAGCCCAGCGGGAGGGCAAGAGACCCAGTACTTC.

This clonotype was seen at least ten times. The chain joins TRBV11-2 to TRBJ2-1, with 7 bases identical to TRBD1. The junction had 7 bases not matched to a gene; V was cut back by 4 bases and J by 7 bases. The CDR3 spans 14 residues. Germline V CDR1 and CDR2: SGHAT, FQNNGV. CDR3 bases: TGTGCCAGCAGCTCACGGACAGGTGGGAATGAGCAGTTCTTC. It specifies CASSSRTGGNEQFF. Full variable domain (outside the CDR3, taken from reference TRBV11-2 and TRBJ2-1): EAGVAQSPRYKIIEKRQSVAFWCNPISGHATLYWYQQILGQGPKLLIQFQNNGVVDDSQLPKDRFSAERLKGVDSTLKIQPAKLEDSAVYLCASSSRTGGNEQFFGPGTRLTVL.

This clonotype was found a few times. This chain uses TRBV20-1 with TRBJ2-6, with 12 bases fitting TRBD2. The junction had 2 bases not matched to a gene; V was cut back by 3 bases and J by 2 bases. The CDR3 spans 16 residues. Germline CDR1 is DFQATT and CDR2 is SNEGSKA (reference sequence). CDR3 loop: CSASASGRAGANVLTF. The CDR3 DNA reads TGCAGTGCTAGTGCTAGCGGGAGGGCTGGGGCCAACGTCCTGACTTTC.

The rearrangement uses TRBV2 and TRBJ2-1, with TRBD2 identical over 9 bases. This CDR3 region has 15 residues. Trimming cost V 8 bases and J 9 bases; bases outside gene matches: 14. In germline, CDR1 is SNHLY, CDR2 FYNNEI. The CDR3 loop reads CASDLAGDPESEQFF. In DNA form, the CDR3 reads TGTGCCAGCGATTTAGCGGGAGACCCGGAGAGTGAGCAGTTCTTC. The full variable domain, its missing parts supplied by reference TRBV2 and TRBJ2-1, is EPEVTQTPSHQVTQMGQEVILRCVPISNHLYFYWYRQILGQKVEFLVSFYNNEISEKSEIFDDQFSVERPDGSNFTLKIRSTKLEDSAMYFCASDLAGDPESEQFFGPGTRLTVL.

This clonotype has just a few counts. V gene TRBV2 combines with J gene TRBJ1-1; D not resolved. This CDR3 contains 15 residues. Trimming took 1 base from V and 0 from J, leaving 9 bases between them. Germline-derived CDR1 and CDR2 are SNHLY and FYNNEI. The CDR3 region has the DNA TGTGCCAGCAGTGAAGTCGGCAGGTTGAACACTGAAGCTTTCTTT. Translation: CASSEVGRLNTEAFF.

This sequence joins TRBV6-5 and TRBJ1-2; no clear D gene. CDR3 size: 15 residues. The V gene lost 0 bases and the J gene lost 5 bases, with 13 bases spanning the gap. Germline lookup yields CDR1 MNHEY and CDR2 SVGAGI. The DNA of the CDR3 is TGTGCCAGCAGTTACTCCCCCCCAGGAGTTTATGGCTACACCTTC. Protein sequence: CASSYSPPGVYGYTF.

This clonotype came up a few times. This CDR3 reads CASSLSGDGYEQYF. Here the CDR3 DNA reads TGTGCCAGCAGTTTATCCGGGGACGGGTACGAGCAGTACTTC. The gene calls are TRBV27 and TRBJ2-7; possibly TRBD1 or TRBD2 for D (5 bases each). Trimming took 0 bases from V and 4 from J, leaving 10 bases between them. The CDR3 runs 14 residues. CDR1 MNHEY and CDR2 SMNVEV come from the germline V gene (reference sequence).

This clonotype was counted only a few times. This sequence joins TRBV7-2 and TRBJ1-1; tentatively, D is TRBD1 (5 bases). The CDR3 consists of 15 residues. The V gene's germline CDR1 is SGHTA and CDR2 FQGNSA. Trimming pared 4 bases from V and 1 base from J, leaving 13 bases between. CDR3 sequence (DNA): TGTGCCAGCAGCTCCCTCAGGGTTAGGAACACTGAAGCTTTCTTT. Protein: CASSSLRVRNTEAFF.

The J gene is TRBJ2-7, the V gene TRBV5-5; TRBD2 is a possible D gene (6 bases). Trimming left V 4 bases short and J 0 bases short, with 14 bases between. The V gene's germline CDR1 is SGHKS and CDR2 YYEKEE (reference sequence). The CDR3 runs 15 residues. The CDR3: CASSRGSTFSYEQYF. The CDR3 region has the DNA TGTGCCAGCAGCCGGGGGTCTACCTTCTCCTACGAGCAGTACTTC.

V gene TRBV30 combines with J gene TRBJ1-3; no clear D gene. V was pared by 5 bases and J by 4 bases, with 9 bases between. The CDR3 covers 12 residues. Germline-derived CDR1 and CDR2 are GTSNPN and SVGIG (reference sequence). Written as DNA, the CDR3 is TGTGCCTGGTCCCCTACCGGAAACACCATATATTTT. Encoded protein: CAWSPTGNTIYF.

The V call is TRBV4-1, the J call TRBJ1-1, with D perhaps matching TRBD1 (5 bases). The germline V gene encodes CDR1 MGHRA and CDR2 YSYEKL. The CDR3 is 15 amino acids. Deletions cut 3 bases from V and 4 bases from J, with 15 bases between. The DNA for the CDR3 is TGCGCCAGCAGCCACATAATCGAGGGGAGCACTGAAGCTTTCTTT. Translating gives CASSHIIEGSTEAFF.

The chain joins TRBV6-1 to TRBJ2-7; possibly TRBD1 for D (6 bases). The CDR3 totals 14 residues. The V end was cut by 5 bases, the J end by 2 bases, with 13 bases between. The V gene's germline CDR1 is MNHNS and CDR2 SASEGT. The DNA for the CDR3 is TGTGCCAGCAGTCGTGGACAGCTAACCTACGAGCAGTACGTC. Residues: CASSRGQLTYEQYV.

This sequence joins TRBV7-2 and TRBJ2-2, with D perhaps TRBD1 (6 bases). V was trimmed by 5 bases and J by 7 bases, leaving 20 bases between them. Germline-derived CDR1 and CDR2 are SGHTA and FQGNSA. The CDR3 is made up of 16 amino acids. Here the CDR3 reads CASSPRSRGRGGELFF. The CDR3 DNA sequence: TGTGCCAGCAGCCCCAGATCGAGGGGGAGAGGCGGGGAGCTGTTTTTT.

The chain has TRBV6-1 and TRBJ1-5, with D possibly matching TRBD1 (5 bases). Trimming shortened V by 0 bases and J by 5 bases, and 11 bases separated the two germline ends. Germline assignment: CDR1 MNHNS and CDR2 SASEGT. The CDR3 has 15 residues. The CDR3 region has the DNA TGTGCCAGCAGTGAAGCGGGTGGCAGGGATCAGCCCCAGCATTTT. Translating it yields CASSEAGGRDQPQHF.

This chain joins TRBV19 and TRBJ2-3; TRBD2 might be the D (6 bases). V shed 0 bases and J shed 4 bases, with 17 bases lying between them. The CDR3 sequence is 17 residues long. Germline V gene sequence: CDR1 LNHDA, CDR2 SQIVND (reference sequence). The CDR3: CASSIEGDSSSADTQYF. The CDR3 coding sequence is TGTGCCAGTAGTATAGAAGGGGACTCCTCGTCCGCAGATACGCAGTATTTT.

This clonotype showed up just a few times. The V call is TRBV4-3, the J call TRBJ2-5, with D perhaps matching TRBD1 or TRBD2 (5 bases each). The V end was cut by 0 bases, the J end by 11 bases, with 13 bases between. The CDR3 covers 13 residues. Germline assignment: CDR1 LGHNA and CDR2 YSLEER. The CDR3 nucleotides are TGCGCCAGCAGCCAAGAGGGACCGGGACCGCAGTACTTC. Encoded protein: CASSQEGPGPQYF.

This clonotype was counted a few times. The chain is built from TRBV10-3 and TRBJ2-5; D is unresolved. Germline V gene data show CDR1 as ENHRY and CDR2 as SYGVKD. Trimming removed 3 bases from V and 1 base from J, with 9 bases in between. There are 14 residues in the CDR3. The chain's CDR3 is CAISDSWIQETQYF. In nucleotides, the CDR3 is TGTGCCATCAGTGACTCATGGATCCAAGAGACCCAGTACTTC.

This chain joins TRBV15 and TRBJ1-5; D is undetermined. The CDR3 sequence is 13 residues long. CDR1 is LNHNV, CDR2 YYDKDF, per germline (reference sequence). The ends were cut back, 5 bases at V and 3 bases at J, with 8 bases in the middle. The CDR3 nucleotides read TGTGCCACCAGCGGACGGTCCAATCAGCCCCAGCATTTT. This encodes CATSGRSNQPQHF. The full variable domain, rest sourced from reference TRBV15 and TRBJ1-5, is DAMVIQNPRYQVTQFGKPVTLSCSQTLNHNVMYWYQQKSSQAPKLLFHYYDKDFNNEADTPDNFQSRRPNTSFCFLDIRSPGLGDTAMYLCATSGRSNQPQHFGDGTRLSIL.

This clonotype appeared a few times. The genes are TRBV7-6 and TRBJ2-1; TRBD2 matches 13 bases. Unmatched junction bases numbered 6, after V lost 0 bases and J lost 7 bases. CDR1 and CDR2 from the germline V gene are SGHVS and FNYEAQ. CDR3 length: 17 amino acids. This CDR3 reads CASSLASTSGRGNEQFF. The CDR3 DNA sequence: TGTGCCAGCAGCTTAGCCTCAACTAGCGGGAGGGGTAATGAGCAGTTCTTC.

This clonotype was seen only a few times. The chain links TRBV4-2 to TRBJ2-7; D is possibly TRBD2 (5 bases). Germline values: CDR1 LGHNA, CDR2 YNFKEQ. The CDR3 sequence is 16 residues long. Trimming removed 3 bases at V and 5 bases at J, with 20 bases between. Written as DNA, the CDR3 is TGTGCCAGCAGCCACCCCGGCCCGGGCCTCGGGGACGAGCAGTACTTC. The encoded protein is CASSHPGPGLGDEQYF.

Turning to this clonotype: An end of the junction does not agree with germline; a read error may underlie this. The chain links TRBV12-3 or TRBV12-4 to TRBJ2-3; 12 nucleotides match TRBD2. The CDR3 is made up of 15 amino acids. CDR3 nucleotide sequence: TGTGCCAGCAGTCTAGCGGGAGGGGGTGAGTGGACGCAGTATTTT. Protein: CASSLAGGGEWTQYF.

The chain is built from TRBV19 and TRBJ1-3; weak D call: TRBD1 (6 bases). Trimming shortened V by 5 bases and J by 1 base, and 18 bases separated the two germline ends. This CDR3 has 17 amino acids. The germline V gene encodes CDR1 LNHDA and CDR2 SQIVND (reference sequence). The CDR3 is CASSGPEGDRSGNTIYF. The DNA of the CDR3 is TGTGCCAGTAGTGGACCCGAGGGGGACCGATCTGGAAACACCATATATTTT.

The chain links TRBV7-6 to TRBJ2-5; unclear D gene. V was clipped by 5 bases and J by 5 bases, with 21 bases between them. Germline loops: CDR1 SGHVS, CDR2 FNYEAQ. This CDR3 has 16 residues. The CDR3 loop is CASSQMEQALTETQYF. The CDR3 nucleotides are TGTGCCAGCAGCCAAATGGAGCAGGCTCTCACGGAGACCCAGTACTTC.

The chain joins TRBV20-1 to TRBJ2-7; D call uncertain. CDR1 is DFQATT and CDR2 is SNEGSKA in the germline V gene (reference sequence). Trimming shortened V by 0 bases and J by 6 bases, and 18 bases separated the two germline ends. The CDR3 runs to 15 residues. CDR3 residues: CSARDLTSVFFEQYV. For the CDR3, the DNA is TGCAGTGCTAGAGATCTAACATCCGTTTTCTTCGAGCAGTACGTC.

The chain employs TRBV11-2 and TRBJ2-2; no definite D call. This CDR3 spans 17 amino acids. CDR1 and CDR2 (germline): SGHAT, FQNNGV. The V gene lost 2 bases and the J gene lost 1 base, with 14 bases spanning the gap. The CDR3 sequence: CASSLSRAEMNTGELFF. The CDR3 DNA sequence: TGTGCCAGCAGCTTAAGTCGGGCGGAGATGAACACCGGGGAGCTGTTTTTT.